This passage covers 26 T cell receptor beta chains from one sample sequenced in a study of vaccination effects on CD4 cells after COVID-19. The assay was immunoSEQ multiplex PCR, and TCRdb's table has in-frame clones only and misses some. Of roughly 27,000 clones in the sample, nearly 80% are singletons; the top ten hold 6.5%. Viral peptide pool expansion of antigen-specific CD4+ T cells preceded sequencing in the ViraFEST assay. The culture ran for 10 days, and then CD4+ T cells were isolated. The vaccine given was either BNT162b2 or mRNA-1273, in two doses. The antigens these receptors bind are not known. This material consisted of CD4+ T cells from PBMCs cultured with SARS-CoV-2 spike peptides, taken after COVID-19 vaccination. These receptors all come from a human donor who received a COVID-19 vaccine. Some clones in this sample may be carry-over from other donors' samples.

The chain employs TRBV7-3 and TRBJ2-5, with D possibly called TRBD1 or TRBD2 (5 bases each). CDR1 is SGHTA, CDR2 FQGTGA, per germline. Trimming removed 3 bases from V and 1 base from J, with 12 bases in between. CDR3 size: 15 residues. The chain's CDR3 is CASSLGLASQETQYF. DNA of the CDR3: TGTGCCAGCAGCTTGGGGCTAGCATCCCAAGAGACCCAGTACTTC. Supplemented by reference TRBV7-3 and TRBJ2-5, the full variable domain reads GAGVSQTPSNKVTEKGKYVELRCDPISGHTALYWYRQSLGQGPEFLIYFQGTGAADDSGLPNDRFFAVRPEGSVSTLKIQRTERGDSAVYLCASSLGLASQETQYFGPGTRLLVL.

The rearrangement joins TRBV6-5 to TRBJ2-1; maybe TRBD1 (6 bases). Trimming took off 6 bases at V and 8 bases at J, with 20 bases between the two ends. Germline CDR1 and CDR2: MNHEY and SVGAGI. The CDR3 is 15 amino acids. CDR3 residues: CASSAGTTFGDEQFF. The CDR3 coding sequence is TGTGCCAGCAGCGCCGGGACAACCTTTGGGGATGAGCAGTTCTTC.

The genes are TRBV7-3 and TRBJ1-4; tentative D call: TRBD1 (6 bases). Trimming took 1 base from V and 5 from J, leaving 20 bases between them. Germline V gene sequence: CDR1 SGHTA, CDR2 FQGTGA. The CDR3 loop spans 18 amino acids. CDR3 nucleotide sequence: TGTGCCAGCAGCTTAAAGGGGGGGTGGGTCTCGAGGAATGAAAAACTGTTTTTT. Translating gives CASSLKGGWVSRNEKLFF.

The V call is TRBV24-1, the J call TRBJ2-2; 14 bases match TRBD2. The germline CDR1 and CDR2 sequences are KGHDR and SFDVKD. V was clipped by 2 bases and J by 3 bases; unmatched bases: 7. This CDR3 is 19 amino acids long. CDR3 in amino acids: CATSDYGLAGGIYTGELFF. The CDR3 bases are TGTGCCACCAGTGATTACGGACTAGCGGGGGGAATTTACACCGGGGAGCTGTTTTTT.

V usage is TRBV11-2 and J usage is TRBJ2-3; no definite D call. Germline V lookup: CDR1 SGHAT, CDR2 FQNNGV. The V gene lost 4 bases and the J gene lost 2 bases, with 10 bases spanning the gap. The CDR3 covers 14 residues. DNA of the CDR3: TGTGCCAGCAGCTCTGACACAGCCACAGATACGCAGTATTTT. Its protein product is CASSSDTATDTQYF.

This chain joins TRBV1 and TRBJ2-3; the D segment call TRBD2 is taken from the table without a DNA check. TRBV1 is recorded as a pseudogene. The CDR3 length is 15 residues. CDR3 sequence (DNA): TGCACCAGCAGCCAAGGGAGCGGGGGGGCAGATACGCAGTATTTT. Its protein is CTSSQGSGGADTQYF.

V is TRBV7-2 and J is TRBJ2-3; tentatively, D is TRBD2 (5 bases). Germline V gene sequence: CDR1 SGHTA, CDR2 FQGNSA. The CDR3 is 14 residues long. V was clipped by 1 base and J by 5 bases, with 10 bases between them. The CDR3 loop is CASSLVPGIDTQYF. The CDR3 DNA reads TGTGCCAGCAGCTTAGTCCCGGGGATAGATACGCAGTATTTT.

The chain joins TRBV11-2 to TRBJ2-3; a weak D match, TRBD2 (7 bases). V was pared by 5 bases and J by 4 bases, with 22 bases between. CDR1 is SGHAT, CDR2 FQNNGV, per germline. This CDR3 spans 17 amino acids. In DNA, the CDR3 is TGTGCCAGCAGCCCGAGAGGGGGGGCACTGGTTGCAGATACGCAGTATTTT. This sequence encodes CASSPRGGALVADTQYF. The full variable domain, in which reference TRBV11-2 and TRBJ2-3 provide the parts outside the CDR3, is EAGVAQSPRYKIIEKRQSVAFWCNPISGHATLYWYQQILGQGPKLLIQFQNNGVVDDSQLPKDRFSAERLKGVDSTLKIQPAKLEDSAVYLCASSPRGGALVADTQYFGPGTRLTVL.

This clone has just a few counts. CDR3 region: CASSEQYSNQPQHF. The CDR3 region has the DNA TGTGCCAGCAGTGAACAGTATAGCAATCAGCCCCAGCATTTT. The chain joins TRBV2 to TRBJ1-5, with D uncertain. This CDR3 contains 14 residues. Trimming took 2 bases from V and 0 from J, leaving 5 bases between them. The germline V gene has CDR1 SNHLY and CDR2 FYNNEI.

This chain joins TRBV9 and TRBJ1-3; D possibly corresponds to TRBD1 (6 bases). CDR3 length equals 13 residues. V lost 7 bases and J 6 bases, leaving 14 bases between the germline ends. Germline values: CDR1 SGDLS, CDR2 YYNGEE. The DNA for the CDR3 is TGTGCCAGCTCTCGAGGGGGTGAAAACACCATATATTTT. This codes for CASSRGGENTIYF.

CDR3 DNA sequence: TGTGCCAGTAGCAAAGGGACAGGGCAATATAATTCACCCCTCCACTTT. Protein product: CASSKGTGQYNSPLHF. The V call is TRBV19, the J call TRBJ1-6, with 9 bases lining up with TRBD1. Looked up from germline, CDR1 is LNHDA and CDR2 is SQIVND (reference sequence). The CDR3 sequence is 16 residues long. The V and J ends lost 6 bases and 4 bases, in that order; junction bases with no gene match: 7.

This clone has a handful of counts. For the CDR3, the DNA is TGTGCCAGCAGCGGGCCAGACCAAGAGACCCAGTACTTC. It specifies CASSGPDQETQYF. This chain connects TRBV9 to TRBJ2-5; D uncertain. V lost 3 bases and J lost 0, with 6 bases in between. Looked up from germline, CDR1 is SGDLS and CDR2 is YYNGEE. CDR3 length: 13 amino acids. The complete variable domain, with remaining parts taken from reference TRBV9 and TRBJ2-5, reads DSGVTQTPKHLITATGQRVTLRCSPRSGDLSVYWYQQSLDQGLQFLIQYYNGEERAKGNILERFSAQQFPDLHSELNLSSLELGDSALYFCASSGPDQETQYFGPGTRLLVL.

The chain employs TRBV6-5 and TRBJ1-1; TRBD1 might be the D (6 bases). Trimming removed 7 bases at V and 6 bases at J, with 21 bases between. This CDR3 contains 15 residues. Germline lookup yields CDR1 MNHEY and CDR2 SVGAGI. The CDR3 reads CASTALFSRGAEAFF. The CDR3 DNA reads TGTGCCAGCACAGCCCTCTTCTCTAGGGGGGCTGAAGCTTTCTTT.

The chain has TRBV6-1 and TRBJ2-1, with TRBD1 matching 8 bases. Trimming cost V 7 bases and J 3 bases; bases outside gene matches: 8. Germline CDR1 MNHNS, CDR2 SASEGT. The CDR3 totals 15 residues. The CDR3 sequence: CASTLGTGGYNEQFF. The CDR3, as DNA: TGTGCCAGCACCCTTGGGACAGGAGGCTACAATGAGCAGTTCTTC.

This sequence joins TRBV9 and TRBJ2-3; D assignment may be TRBD1 or TRBD2 (6 bases each). Germline CDR1 is SGDLS and CDR2 is YYNGEE. The V gene lost 0 bases and the J gene lost 0 bases, with 8 bases spanning the gap. The CDR3 runs to 15 residues. As DNA, the CDR3 is TGTGCCAGCAGCGTAGTAGGGGGGAGCACAGATACGCAGTATTTT. Its protein is CASSVVGGSTDTQYF.

The rearrangement joins TRBV4-2 to TRBJ2-3, with 8 bases that match TRBD1. CDR3 size: 17 residues. CDR1 is LGHNA and CDR2 is YNFKEQ in the germline V gene. The V gene end was trimmed by 4 bases and the J gene end by 2 bases; junction bases not matched to a gene: 11. The CDR3 DNA sequence: TGTGCCAGCAGCCGAGAAGGTGGACAGGGACCCACAGATACGCAGTATTTT. Protein product: CASSREGGQGPTDTQYF.

V usage is TRBV21-1 and J usage is TRBJ2-7; TRBD2, the D gene given by the table, was not confirmed from the DNA. TRBV21-1 corresponds to a pseudogene. This CDR3 contains 15 residues. The CDR3: CASSKGSGYPYEQYV. The DNA of the CDR3 is TGTGCCAGCAGCAAAGGGAGTGGGTATCCCTACGAGCAGTACGTC.

The rearrangement uses TRBV2 and TRBJ1-2; D is unclear. Trimming took off 4 bases at V and 7 bases at J, with 16 bases between the two ends. The CDR3 covers 14 residues. CDR1 SNHLY and CDR2 FYNNEI come from the germline V gene. In DNA, the CDR3 is TGTGCCAGCAGTGCGGAAGCTTATGTTGGTGGCTACACCTTC. Its protein product is CASSAEAYVGGYTF.

This CDR3 is CASSEASSGTGPYNEQFF. The DNA of the CDR3 is TGTGCCAGCAGTGAAGCTTCAAGCGGGACAGGGCCCTACAATGAGCAGTTCTTC. J is TRBJ2-1 and V is TRBV6-1; TRBD1 agrees at 9 bases. Per the germline V gene, CDR1 is MNHNS and CDR2 is SASEGT. J was trimmed by 2 bases and V by 0 bases; bases with no gene match: 8. This CDR3 is built from 18 residues.

This rearrangement joins TRBV15 to TRBJ2-7; unclear D gene. Trimming shortened V by 4 bases and J by 2 bases, and 6 bases separated the two germline ends. Looked up from germline, CDR1 is LNHNV and CDR2 is YYDKDF (reference sequence). CDR3 length: 12 residues. Here the CDR3 DNA reads TGTGCCACCAGCATGATGACCTACGAGCAGTACGTC. Amino acids: CATSMMTYEQYV.

V and J are TRBV2 and TRBJ1-4; D is perhaps TRBD1 (6 bases). V shed 6 bases and J shed 3 bases, with 11 bases lying between them. Germline V CDR1 and CDR2: SNHLY, FYNNEI. There are 14 residues in the CDR3. This CDR3 reads CASRQGAANEKLFF. DNA for the CDR3: TGTGCCAGCAGACAGGGCGCCGCTAATGAAAAACTGTTTTTT.

This chain links TRBV7-8 with TRBJ1-5, with D maybe TRBD1 (5 bases). Per germline, CDR1 SGHVS and CDR2 FQNEAQ. This CDR3 is 13 amino acids long. V was trimmed by 5 bases and J by 3 bases, leaving 8 bases between them. The CDR3 is CASSGGVNQPQHF. The CDR3 region has the DNA TGTGCCAGCAGCGGAGGGGTCAATCAGCCCCAGCATTTT. Based on the CDR3 plus reference TRBV7-8 and TRBJ1-5, the full variable domain is GAGVSQSPRYKVAKRGQDVALRCDPISGHVSLFWYQQALGQGPEFLTYFQNEAQLDKSGLPSDRFFAERPEGSVSTLKIQRTQQEDSAVYLCASSGGVNQPQHFGDGTRLSIL.

The chain combines TRBV6-2 or TRBV6-3 with TRBJ2-4; a weak D match, TRBD2 (5 bases). The CDR3 extends over 18 amino acids. The ends were cut back, 0 bases at V and 0 bases at J, with 15 bases in the middle. Germline CDR1 reads MNHEY; CDR2 reads SVGEGT. CDR3: CASSYSRVKAVAKNIQYF. As DNA, the CDR3 is TGTGCCAGCAGTTACTCGAGGGTTAAGGCCGTAGCCAAAAACATTCAGTACTTC.

This clone was picked up a small number of times. The chain is built from TRBV19 and TRBJ1-2; 7 nucleotides line up with TRBD1. The CDR3 loop spans 14 amino acids. J lost 8 bases, V lost 5 bases, and 11 bases had no gene match. Germline CDR1 and CDR2: LNHDA and SQIVND (reference sequence). The CDR3 DNA reads as TGTGCCAGTAGTTCAGACAGGGCTACAAGAGGCTACACCTTC. It translates to CASSSDRATRGYTF.

The rearrangement joins TRBV5-1 to TRBJ2-2, with D perhaps TRBD2 (5 bases). The CDR3 consists of 14 residues. Germline loops: CDR1 SGHRS, CDR2 YFSETQ. V lost 4 bases to trimming and J lost 0 bases, with 7 bases between them. CDR3 in amino acids: CASSPLANTGELFF. The CDR3 coding sequence is TGCGCCAGCAGCCCACTAGCGAACACCGGGGAGCTGTTTTTT. Full variable domain (outside the CDR3, taken from reference TRBV5-1 and TRBJ2-2): KAGVTQTPRYLIKTRGQQVTLSCSPISGHRSVSWYQQTPGQGLQFLFEYFSETQRNKGNFPGRFSGRQFSNSRSEMNVSTLELGDSALYLCASSPLANTGELFFGEGSRLTVL.

This clone appeared a single time. This chain uses TRBV15 with TRBJ2-5; D remains ambiguous. Germline loops: CDR1 LNHNV, CDR2 YYDKDF (reference sequence). The CDR3 runs to 13 residues. Trimming took off 1 base at V and 3 bases at J, with 6 bases between the two ends. CDR3 nucleotides: TGTGCCACCAGCAGAGGCCGAGAAGAGACCCAGTACTTC. This encodes CATSRGREETQYF.